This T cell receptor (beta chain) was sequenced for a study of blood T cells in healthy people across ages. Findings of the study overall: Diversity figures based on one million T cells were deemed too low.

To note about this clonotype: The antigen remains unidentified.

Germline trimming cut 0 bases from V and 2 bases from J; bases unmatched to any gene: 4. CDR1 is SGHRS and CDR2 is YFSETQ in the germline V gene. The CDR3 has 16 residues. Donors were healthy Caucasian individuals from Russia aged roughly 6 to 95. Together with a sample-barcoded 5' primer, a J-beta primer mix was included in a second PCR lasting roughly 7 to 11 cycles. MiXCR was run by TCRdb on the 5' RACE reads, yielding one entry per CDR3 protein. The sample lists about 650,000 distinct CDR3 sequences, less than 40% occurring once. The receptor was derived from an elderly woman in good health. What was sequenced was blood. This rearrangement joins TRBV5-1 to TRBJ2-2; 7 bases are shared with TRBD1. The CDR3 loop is CASSLVTGPNTGELFF. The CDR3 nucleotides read TGCGCCAGCAGCTTGGTGACAGGGCCTAACACCGGGGAGCTGTTTTTT.